This T cell receptor beta chain was obtained from a study of tumor and adjacent non-tumor tissue in lung cancer. A note on this clonotype: Its specificity is not known.

Whole-study findings and limits: Patients with more diverse tumor TCRs had worse survival.

RNA was extracted from bulk tissue without any cell sorting. TCRbeta libraries were built with three rounds of nested PCR, modified from ARM-PCR. MiXCR was run by TCRdb on the multiplex PCR reads, yielding one entry per CDR3 protein. The sample records over 110,000 distinct CDR3 sequences, approximately 72% being singletons. The V end lost 2 bases, the J end lost 3 bases, and 12 bases lay between the germline ends. The CDR3 extends over 15 amino acids. The germline V gene has CDR1 MNHEY and CDR2 SVGAGI. The sequenced sample was lung tumor tissue. The rearrangement joins TRBV6-5 to TRBJ2-3; D remains unclear. The TCR sequence derives from a man between 60 and 75 years old with small cell lung cancer. Here the CDR3 reads CASSYRRQSTDTQYF. In nucleotides, the CDR3 is TGTGCCAGCAGTTACAGGCGGCAGTCGACAGATACGCAGTATTTT.